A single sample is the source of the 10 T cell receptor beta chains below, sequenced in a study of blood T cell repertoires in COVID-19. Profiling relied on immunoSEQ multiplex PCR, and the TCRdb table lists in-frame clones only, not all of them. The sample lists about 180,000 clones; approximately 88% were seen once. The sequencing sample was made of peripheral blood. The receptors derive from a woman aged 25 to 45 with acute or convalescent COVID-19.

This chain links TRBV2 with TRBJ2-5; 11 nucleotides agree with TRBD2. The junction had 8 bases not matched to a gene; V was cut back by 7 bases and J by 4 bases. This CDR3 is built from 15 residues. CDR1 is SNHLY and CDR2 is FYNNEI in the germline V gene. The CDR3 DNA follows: TGTGCCAGCAAGGCTAGCGGGAGGATCGGAGAGACCCAGTACTTC. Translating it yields CASKASGRIGETQYF.

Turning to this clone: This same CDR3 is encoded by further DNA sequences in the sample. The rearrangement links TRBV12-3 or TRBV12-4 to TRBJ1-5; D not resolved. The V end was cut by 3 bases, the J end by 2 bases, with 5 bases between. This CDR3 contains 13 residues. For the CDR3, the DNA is TGTGCCAGCAGTTTGCCGGGCAATCAGCCCCAGCATTTT. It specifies CASSLPGNQPQHF.

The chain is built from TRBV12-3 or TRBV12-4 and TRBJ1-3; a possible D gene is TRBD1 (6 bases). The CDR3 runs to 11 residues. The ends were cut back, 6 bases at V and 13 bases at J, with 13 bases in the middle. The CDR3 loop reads CASSRGQKIYF. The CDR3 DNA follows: TGTGCCAGCAGCAGAGGACAGAAGATATATTTT.

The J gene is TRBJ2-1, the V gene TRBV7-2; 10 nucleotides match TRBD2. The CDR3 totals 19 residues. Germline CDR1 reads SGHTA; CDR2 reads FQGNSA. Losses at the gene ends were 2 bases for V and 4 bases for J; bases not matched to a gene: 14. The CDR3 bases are TGTGCCAGCAGCTTAAGGGCTAGCGGGAGCCTCCAATTGTACAATGAGCAGTTCTTC. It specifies CASSLRASGSLQLYNEQFF.

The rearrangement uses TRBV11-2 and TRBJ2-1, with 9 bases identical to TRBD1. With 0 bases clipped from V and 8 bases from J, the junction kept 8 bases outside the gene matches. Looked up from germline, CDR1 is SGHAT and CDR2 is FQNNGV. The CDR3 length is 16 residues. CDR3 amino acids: CASSLDRGQGGDEQFF. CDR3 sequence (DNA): TGTGCCAGCAGCTTAGATCGGGGACAGGGAGGCGATGAGCAGTTCTTC.

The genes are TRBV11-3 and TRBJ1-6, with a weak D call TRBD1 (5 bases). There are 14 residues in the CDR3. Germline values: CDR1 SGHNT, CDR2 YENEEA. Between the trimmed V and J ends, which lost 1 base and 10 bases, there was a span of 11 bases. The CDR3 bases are TGTGCCAGCAGCTTAGCGTGGGGGGACTCACCCCTCCACTTT. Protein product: CASSLAWGDSPLHF.

DNA of the CDR3: TGTGCCAGCAGTTTAGGCCCCGGGGAGCTGTTTTTT. Protein product: CASSLGPGELFF. The V and J genes are TRBV28 and TRBJ2-2; D not certain. The V end lost 2 bases, the J end lost 6 bases, and 4 bases lay between the germline ends. The CDR3 consists of 12 residues. Germline V gene lookup returns CDR1 MDHEN and CDR2 SYDVKM.

CDR3 sequence: CASSTWTLYEQYF. The DNA of the CDR3 is TGTGCCAGCAGTACTTGGACACTCTACGAGCAGTACTTC. The genes are TRBV28 and TRBJ2-7; possible D gene TRBD1, 5 bases. The CDR3 runs to 13 residues. Germline V gene lookup returns CDR1 MDHEN and CDR2 SYDVKM. V was cut by 5 bases and J by 3 bases, with 11 bases left in between.

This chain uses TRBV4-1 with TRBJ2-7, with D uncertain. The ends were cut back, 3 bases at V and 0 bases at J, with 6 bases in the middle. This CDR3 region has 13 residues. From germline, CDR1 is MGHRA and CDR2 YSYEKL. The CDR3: CASSHGASYEQYF. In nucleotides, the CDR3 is TGCGCCAGCAGCCACGGTGCCTCCTACGAGCAGTACTTC.

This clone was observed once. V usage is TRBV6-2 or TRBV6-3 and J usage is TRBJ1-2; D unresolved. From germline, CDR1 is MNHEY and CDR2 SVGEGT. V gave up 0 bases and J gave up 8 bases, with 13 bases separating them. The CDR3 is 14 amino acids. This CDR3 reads CASSYSKRGFGYTF. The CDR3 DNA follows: TGTGCCAGCAGTTACTCGAAACGAGGATTCGGCTACACCTTC.